Given below is one T cell receptor beta chain in context. With 60 Vbeta and 13 Jbeta primers, the PCR was carried out. The table came from immunoSEQ multiplex PCR; TCRdb's copy has only in-frame clones and leaves some out. The table shows about 170,000 clones, with roughly 80% occurring only once. The data derive from a study of cytomegalovirus exposure and HLA in healthy donors. V was cut by 5 bases and J by 5 bases, with 12 bases left in between. Germline CDR1 and CDR2: LNHDA and SQIVND (reference sequence). This CDR3 comprises 13 residues. V usage is TRBV19 and J usage is TRBJ1-1; D unresolved. Material for sequencing was PBMCs. The receptor comes from a male donor in good health and CMV-seronegative. CDR3 amino acids: CASSLSGETEAFF. The CDR3 DNA follows: TGTGCCAGTAGTCTCTCCGGGGAAACTGAAGCTTTCTTT.